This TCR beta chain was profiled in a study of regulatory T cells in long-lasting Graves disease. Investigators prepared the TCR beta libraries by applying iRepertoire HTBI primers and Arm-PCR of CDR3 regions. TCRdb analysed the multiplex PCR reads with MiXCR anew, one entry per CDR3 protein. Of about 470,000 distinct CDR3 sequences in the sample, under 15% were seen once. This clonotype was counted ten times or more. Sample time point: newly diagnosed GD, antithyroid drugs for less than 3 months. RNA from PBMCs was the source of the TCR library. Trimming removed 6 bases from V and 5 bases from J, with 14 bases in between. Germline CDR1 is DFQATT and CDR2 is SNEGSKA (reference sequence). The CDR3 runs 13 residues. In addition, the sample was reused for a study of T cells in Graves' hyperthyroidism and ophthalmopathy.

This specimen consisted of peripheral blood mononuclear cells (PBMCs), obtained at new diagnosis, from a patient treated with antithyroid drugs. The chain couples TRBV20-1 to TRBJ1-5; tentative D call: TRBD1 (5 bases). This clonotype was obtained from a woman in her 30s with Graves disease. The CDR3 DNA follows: TGCAGTGCGCTGGGGGTTAACCATCAGCCCCAGCATTTT. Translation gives CSALGVNHQPQHF.